One and the same sample provided the 2 T cell receptor beta chains below, sequenced in a study of shared clonotypes between healthy human individuals (dated by TCRdb to about 2020). The library was prepared using the immunoSEQ multiplex PCR assay. The table comes from immuneACCESS by way of TCRdb, which keeps in-frame sequences with V and J called. Part of the clones is missing from these tables; in studies checked, under half for an unresolved V gene and the rest for unknown reasons. The sample table records about 590,000 clones; around 95% of these occur just once. Around 0.097% of the sample comes from the top ten. For the CD8 naive samples, CD45RO-negative cells were positively selected for CCR7, yielding a CD45RA+CCR7+ population from which TemRA cells were excluded. The sequenced material came from naive CD8+ T cells sorted from blood. The cell subset or site label corresponds to: CD45RA+CCR7+. The receptors originated from a woman under 40 in good health.

This sequence joins TRBV7-9 and TRBJ2-5, with 7 bases matching TRBD2. Germline CDR1 SEHNR, CDR2 FQNEAQ (reference sequence). The length of the CDR3 is 15 residues. V shed 8 bases, J shed 5 bases, and the junction held 14 bases outside the gene matches. DNA of the CDR3: TGTGCCAGCCTTCCTGGGAGGGAGGGCCGGGAGACCCAGTACTTC. It specifies CASLPGREGRETQYF. Filled out from reference TRBV7-9 and TRBJ2-5, the complete variable domain reads DTGVSQNPRHKITKRGQNVTFRCDPISEHNRLYWYRQTLGQGPEFLTYFQNEAQLEKSRLLSDRFSAERPKGSFSTLEIQRTEQGDSAMYLCASLPGREGRETQYFGPGTRLLVL.

This clone has only a few counts. The sample has other DNA sequences that encode this CDR3 too. V gene TRBV29-1 combines with J gene TRBJ1-2, with 9 positions matching TRBD1. Germline loops: CDR1 SQVTM, CDR2 ANQGSEA. The CDR3 consists of 13 residues. With V trimmed by 3 bases and J by 5 bases, 4 bases remained unmatched. In DNA form, the CDR3 reads TGCAGCGTTGAGGGACAGGGTGGATATGGCTACACCTTC. Translating gives CSVEGQGGYGYTF. The variable domain in full, completed from reference TRBV29-1 and TRBJ1-2, reads SAVISQKPSRDICQRGTSLTIQCQVDSQVTMMFWYRQQPGQSLTLIATANQGSEATYESGFVIDKFPISRPNLTFSTLTVSNMSPEDSSIYLCSVEGQGGYGYTFGSGTRLTVV.